This record covers a single T cell receptor beta chain. Antigen: not known. The CDR3 is made up of 14 amino acids. The V end was cut by 2 bases, the J end by 2 bases, with 10 bases between. CDR1 is SGHTA, CDR2 FQGNSA, per germline. This sample stems from a study of cytomegalovirus exposure and HLA in healthy donors. Study-wide results and caveats: In a later analysis, common viral pathogens appeared linked to several of the most significant clusters. Cytomegalovirus association was listed for approximately 150 TCR beta chains.

Vbeta (60) and Jbeta (13) primers were used in the PCR. Assay: immunoSEQ multiplex PCR; the TCRdb copy retains only in-frame clones and omits some. The table lists about 110,000 clones, approximately 71% of them singletons. The rearrangement links TRBV7-2 to TRBJ2-7; perhaps TRBD2 as D (5 bases). This receptor was taken from a man in his forties or fifties in good health and CMV-seronegative. What was sequenced was PBMCs. CDR3 in DNA: TGTGCCAGCAGCTTAAATCCGGGAACCTACGAGCAGTACTTC. Its protein product is CASSLNPGTYEQYF.